Following are 11 T cell receptor beta chains from one sample sequenced in a study of blood T cell repertoires in COVID-19 (dated by TCRdb to between 2020 and 2021). The library came from the immunoSEQ multiplex PCR assay. Drawn from immuneACCESS, this table holds only the in-frame rearrangements with V and J called that TCRdb kept. Clones are partly lost; checked studies trace under half to an unresolved V gene and leave the rest unexplained. The table for this sample lists some 520,000 clones; about 91% of them were counted only once. The ten biggest clones cover approximately 0.9% of the sample. The specimen was peripheral blood. The source is a man aged 18 to 30 with COVID-19, enrolled during active disease.

CDR3 residues: CASSIVRGGYTGELFF. The CDR3 DNA sequence: TGTGCCAGTAGTATAGTCCGAGGGGGCTACACCGGGGAGCTGTTTTTT. This chain links TRBV19 with TRBJ2-2, with 7 bases fitting TRBD1. This CDR3 has 16 residues. Germline-derived CDR1 and CDR2 are LNHDA and SQIVND (reference sequence). J was trimmed by 3 bases and V by 1 base; bases with no gene match: 5.

The chain carries TRBV5-6 and TRBJ1-2; the match to TRBD1 covers 7 bases. The CDR3 runs 14 residues. With 3 bases clipped from V and 2 bases from J, the junction kept 4 bases outside the gene matches. In germline, CDR1 is SGHDT, CDR2 YYEEEE. This CDR3 is CASSWGQLNYGYTF. For the CDR3, the DNA is TGTGCCAGCAGCTGGGGACAGCTGAACTATGGCTACACCTTC.

The chain couples TRBV10-2 to TRBJ2-7; 7 positions agree with TRBD2. The CDR3 has 14 residues. Germline CDR1 WSHSY, CDR2 SAAADI. Trimming at V came to 8 bases and at J to 0 bases, leaving 7 bases not matched to a gene. The CDR3 spells CASLAERSSYEQYF. CDR3 in DNA: TGCGCCAGCCTAGCGGAAAGGAGCTCCTACGAGCAGTACTTC.

CDR3 bases: TGTGCCAGCAGTGTGGACCCCACTCGGGGGCCCCAGCATTTT. Its translation: CASSVDPTRGPQHF. The chain uses TRBV2 and TRBJ1-5; D is undetermined. V was cut by 4 bases and J by 9 bases, with 16 bases left in between. This CDR3 is built from 14 residues. Germline V gene data show CDR1 as SNHLY and CDR2 as FYNNEI.

V gene TRBV19 combines with J gene TRBJ1-4; 10 bases match TRBD1. V was clipped by 7 bases and J by 5 bases; unmatched bases: 7. Germline-derived CDR1 and CDR2 are LNHDA and SQIVND (reference sequence). The CDR3 loop spans 15 amino acids. CDR3 DNA sequence: TGTGCCAGTAACCCCCTGGGACAGGGGAATGAAAAACTGTTTTTT. It specifies CASNPLGQGNEKLFF.

The chain combines TRBV10-2 with TRBJ1-5; D is unresolved. Germline CDR1 and CDR2: WSHSY and SAAADI. The CDR3 runs to 13 residues. V was trimmed by 0 bases and J by 5 bases, leaving 5 bases between them. CDR3 residues: CASSESIDQPQHF. The CDR3 DNA is TGCGCCAGCAGTGAGTCGATAGATCAGCCCCAGCATTTT.

This clone was seen once. The chain joins TRBV30 to TRBJ2-2, with D perhaps matching TRBD1 (6 bases). Trimming cost V 4 bases and J 4 bases, with 19 bases left between them. Germline assignment: CDR1 GTSNPN and CDR2 SVGIG (reference sequence). The CDR3 length is 16 residues. CDR3 sequence reads: CAWKYTGIGRTGELFF. In nucleotides, the CDR3 is TGTGCCTGGAAATACACAGGGATAGGACGCACCGGGGAGCTGTTTTTT.

This CDR3 is CAWRFSGSSYNSPLHF. CDR3 sequence (DNA): TGTGCCTGGAGGTTTAGCGGTAGCTCCTATAATTCACCCCTCCACTTT. The rearrangement uses TRBV30 and TRBJ1-6; D remains unclear. V dropped 3 bases and J dropped 0 bases, with 12 bases sitting between them. Germline CDR1 reads GTSNPN; CDR2 reads SVGIG (reference sequence). The CDR3 has 16 residues.

This clone was observed once. The chain couples TRBV7-8 to TRBJ2-2; 9 bases match TRBD1. The CDR3 runs to 15 residues. Trimming at V came to 1 base and at J to 7 bases, leaving 4 bases not matched to a gene. Per the germline V gene, CDR1 is SGHVS and CDR2 is FQNEAQ. CDR3: CASSLVDRGFGELFF. Written as DNA, the CDR3 is TGTGCCAGCAGCTTAGTGGACAGGGGTTTCGGGGAGCTGTTTTTT.

Comment on this clone: The sample carries other DNA sequences with the same CDR3. The rearrangement links TRBV7-8 to TRBJ2-7; D is unclear. Germline CDR1 is SGHVS and CDR2 is FQNEAQ. The length of the CDR3 is 12 residues. V was shortened by 5 bases and J by 0 bases, with 5 bases between the two germline ends. CDR3 sequence: CASSPGSYEQYF. CDR3 sequence (DNA): TGTGCCAGCAGCCCAGGCTCCTACGAGCAGTACTTC.

This clone was picked up many times. The CDR3 sequence: CASSEQYETEAFF. The CDR3 coding sequence is TGTGCCAGCAGTGAACAGTATGAAACTGAAGCTTTCTTT. The chain couples TRBV2 to TRBJ1-1; D ambiguous. Germline V gene lookup returns CDR1 SNHLY and CDR2 FYNNEI. The CDR3 totals 13 residues. Trimming took off 2 bases at V and 5 bases at J, with 9 bases between the two ends.